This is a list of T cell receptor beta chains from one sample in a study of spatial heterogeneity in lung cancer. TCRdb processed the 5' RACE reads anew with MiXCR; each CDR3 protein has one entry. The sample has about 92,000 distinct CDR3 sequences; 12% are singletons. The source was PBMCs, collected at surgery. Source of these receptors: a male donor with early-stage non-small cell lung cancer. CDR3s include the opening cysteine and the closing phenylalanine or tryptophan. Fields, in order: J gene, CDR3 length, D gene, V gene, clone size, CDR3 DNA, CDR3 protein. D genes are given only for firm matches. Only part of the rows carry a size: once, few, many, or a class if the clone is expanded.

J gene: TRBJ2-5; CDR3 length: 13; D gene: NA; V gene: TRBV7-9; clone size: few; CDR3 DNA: TGTGCCAGCAGCTCGGGACCAGAAGAGACCCAGTACTTC; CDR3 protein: CASSSGPEETQYF
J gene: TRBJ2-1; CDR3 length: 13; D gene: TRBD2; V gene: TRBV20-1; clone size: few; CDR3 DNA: TGCAGTGCCAAGACTAGCGGCTACAATGAGCAGTTCTTC; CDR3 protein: CSAKTSGYNEQFF
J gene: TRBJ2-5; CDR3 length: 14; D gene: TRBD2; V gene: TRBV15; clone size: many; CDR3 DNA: TGTGCCACCAGTCCGGGACTAGTTAAAGAGACCCAGTACTTC; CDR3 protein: CATSPGLVKETQYF
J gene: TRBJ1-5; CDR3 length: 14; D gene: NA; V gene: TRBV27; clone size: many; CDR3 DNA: TGTGCCAGCAGTTTAAAGGAGGGGACTCAGCCCCAGCATTTT; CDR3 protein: CASSLKEGTQPQHF
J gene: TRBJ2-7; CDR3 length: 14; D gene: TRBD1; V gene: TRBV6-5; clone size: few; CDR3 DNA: TGTGCCAGCAGTTGGGGACAGGGGGCGTACGGGCAGTACTTC; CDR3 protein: CASSWGQGAYGQYF
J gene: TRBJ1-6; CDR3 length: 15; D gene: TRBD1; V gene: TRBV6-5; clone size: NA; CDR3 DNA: TGTGCCAGCAGTTACCAGGGGGCCTATAATTCACCCCTCCACTTT; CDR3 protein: CASSYQGAYNSPLHF
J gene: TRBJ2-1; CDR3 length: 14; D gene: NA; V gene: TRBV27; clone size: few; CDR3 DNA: TGTGCCAGCAGTTTAAGTCGGGGCTACAATGAGCAGTTCTTC; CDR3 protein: CASSLSRGYNEQFF
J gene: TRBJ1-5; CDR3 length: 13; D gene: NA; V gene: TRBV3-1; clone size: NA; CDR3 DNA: TGTGCCAGCAGCCTTCAGACTAATCAGCCCCAGCATTTT; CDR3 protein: CASSLQTNQPQHF
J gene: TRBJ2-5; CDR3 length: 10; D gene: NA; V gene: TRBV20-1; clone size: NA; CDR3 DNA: TGCAGTGCTAAAAGGGAGACCCAGTACTTC; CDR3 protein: CSAKRETQYF
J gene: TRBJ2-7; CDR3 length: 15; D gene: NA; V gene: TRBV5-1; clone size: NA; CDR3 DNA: TGCGCCAGCAGCCCCCAAGCGTACAGCTCCTACGAGCAGTACTTC; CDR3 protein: CASSPQAYSSYEQYF
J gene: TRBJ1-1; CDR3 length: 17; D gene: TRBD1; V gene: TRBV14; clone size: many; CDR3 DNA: TGTGCCAGCAGCCAGCGGGACAGGGGGCTGAAGGACACTGAAGCTTTCTTT; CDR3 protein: CASSQRDRGLKDTEAFF
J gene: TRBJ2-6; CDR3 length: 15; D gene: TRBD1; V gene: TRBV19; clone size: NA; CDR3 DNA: TGTGCCAGTAGTACGGACAGGGCTGGGGCCAACGTCCTGACTTTC; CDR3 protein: CASSTDRAGANVLTF
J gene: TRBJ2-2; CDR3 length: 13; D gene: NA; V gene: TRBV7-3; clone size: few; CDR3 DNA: TGTGCCAGCAGCTCTATTGGAGCCGGGGAGCTGTTTTTT; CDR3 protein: CASSSIGAGELFF
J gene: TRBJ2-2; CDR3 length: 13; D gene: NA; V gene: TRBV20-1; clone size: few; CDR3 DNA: TGCAGTGCTAGAACCGTTTTTACCGGGGAGCTGTTTTTT; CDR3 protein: CSARTVFTGELFF
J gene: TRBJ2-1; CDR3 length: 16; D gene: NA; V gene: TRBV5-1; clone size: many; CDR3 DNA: TGCGCCAGCAGCAGAAACCGGGACACCTCCTACAATGAGCAGTTCTTC; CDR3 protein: CASSRNRDTSYNEQFF
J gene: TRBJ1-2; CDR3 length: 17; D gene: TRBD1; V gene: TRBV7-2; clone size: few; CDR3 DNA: TGTGCCAGCAGCTCGCGGACAGGGGAAGGCAATATCGGTGGCTACACCTTC; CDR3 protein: CASSSRTGEGNIGGYTF
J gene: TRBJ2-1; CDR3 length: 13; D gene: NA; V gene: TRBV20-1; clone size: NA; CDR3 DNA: TGCAGTGCTAGAGGGACCTTCGGGAATGAGCAGTTCTTC; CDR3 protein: CSARGTFGNEQFF
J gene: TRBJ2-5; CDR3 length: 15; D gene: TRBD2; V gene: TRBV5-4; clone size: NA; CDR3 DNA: TGTGCCAGCAGCGGATCGGGAGGGACCCAAGAGACCCAGTACTTC; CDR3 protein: CASSGSGGTQETQYF
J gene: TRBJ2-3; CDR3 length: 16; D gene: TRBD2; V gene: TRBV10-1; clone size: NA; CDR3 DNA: TGCGCCAGCAGTGAGCAAGCGGGGGGGCCGACAGATACGCAGTATTTT; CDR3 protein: CASSEQAGGPTDTQYF
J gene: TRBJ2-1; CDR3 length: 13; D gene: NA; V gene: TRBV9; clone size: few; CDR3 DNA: TGTGCCAGCAGCGTAGGCCGGGGGCAAGAGCAGTTCTTC; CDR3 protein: CASSVGRGQEQFF
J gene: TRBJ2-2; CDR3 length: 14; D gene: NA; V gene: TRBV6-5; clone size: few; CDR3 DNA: TGTGCCAGCAGTTACCAGACAGACACCGGGGAGCTGTTTTTT; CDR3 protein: CASSYQTDTGELFF
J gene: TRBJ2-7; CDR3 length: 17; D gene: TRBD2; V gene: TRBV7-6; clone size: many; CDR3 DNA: TGTGCCAGCAGCTTAGCTTTTCTAGCGGGCGCTCCCTACGAGCAGTACTTC; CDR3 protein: CASSLAFLAGAPYEQYF
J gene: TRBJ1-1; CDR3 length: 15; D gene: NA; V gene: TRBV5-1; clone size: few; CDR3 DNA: TGCGCCAGCAGCTTGGGGAGAGGGACGAGCACTGAAGCTTTCTTT; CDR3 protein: CASSLGRGTSTEAFF
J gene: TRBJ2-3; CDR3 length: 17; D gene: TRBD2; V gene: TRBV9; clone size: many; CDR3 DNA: TGTGCCAGCAGCGAGGGACCCCTAGCGGGAGTAGGAGATACGCAGTATTTT; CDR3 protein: CASSEGPLAGVGDTQYF
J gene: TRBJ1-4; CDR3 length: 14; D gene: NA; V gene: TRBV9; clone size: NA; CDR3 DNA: TGTGCCAGCAGCGTGGGCAGGGGAAACGAAAAACTGTTTTTT; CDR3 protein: CASSVGRGNEKLFF
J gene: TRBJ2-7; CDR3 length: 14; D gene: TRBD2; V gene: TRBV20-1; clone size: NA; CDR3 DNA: TGCAGTGCTAGAAATAGGGACTACCGTCCTGAGCAGTACTTC; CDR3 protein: CSARNRDYRPEQYF
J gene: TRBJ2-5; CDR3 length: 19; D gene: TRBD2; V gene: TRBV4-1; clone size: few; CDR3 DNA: TGCGCCAGCAGCCAAGATATCGGCACTAGCGGGGGGGCCACGGAGACCCAGTACTTC; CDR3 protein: CASSQDIGTSGGATETQYF
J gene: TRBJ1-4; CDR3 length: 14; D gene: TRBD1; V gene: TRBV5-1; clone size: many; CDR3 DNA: TGCGCCAGCAGCAGGGGACAGGATGGTGAAAAACTGTTTTTT; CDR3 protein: CASSRGQDGEKLFF
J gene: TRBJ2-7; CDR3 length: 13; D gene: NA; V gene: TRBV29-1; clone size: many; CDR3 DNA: TGCAGCGTTAGGACGGGGGAGCGCCGCGAGCAGTACTTC; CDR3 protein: CSVRTGERREQYF
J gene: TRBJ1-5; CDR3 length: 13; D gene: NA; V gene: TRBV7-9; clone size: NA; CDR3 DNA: TGTGCCAACAGCTCAGGACAGTACCAGCCCCAGCATTTT; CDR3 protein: CANSSGQYQPQHF
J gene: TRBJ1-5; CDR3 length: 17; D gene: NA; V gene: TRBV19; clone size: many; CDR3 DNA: TGTGCCAGTACCAATGGGTGGGACCTCAAGGGCAATCAGCCCCAGCATTTT; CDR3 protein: CASTNGWDLKGNQPQHF
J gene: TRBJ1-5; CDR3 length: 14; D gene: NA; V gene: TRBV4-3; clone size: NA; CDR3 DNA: TGCGCCAGCAGCCAAGAGGTAGCTAATCAGCCCCAGCATTTT; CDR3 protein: CASSQEVANQPQHF
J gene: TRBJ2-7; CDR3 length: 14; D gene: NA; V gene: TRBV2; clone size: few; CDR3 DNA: TGTGCCAGCAGTGAAAGGGTCAGTAACTACGAGCAGTACTTC; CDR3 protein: CASSERVSNYEQYF
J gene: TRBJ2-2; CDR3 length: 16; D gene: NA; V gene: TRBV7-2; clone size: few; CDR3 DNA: TGTGCCAGCAGCTTAGGGGCCGGGAGTAACACCGGGGAGCTGTTTTTT; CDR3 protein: CASSLGAGSNTGELFF
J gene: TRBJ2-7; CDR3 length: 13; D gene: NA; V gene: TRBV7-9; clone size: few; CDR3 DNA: TGTGCCAGCACCCCACAGGGCACCTACGAGCAGTACTTC; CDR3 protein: CASTPQGTYEQYF
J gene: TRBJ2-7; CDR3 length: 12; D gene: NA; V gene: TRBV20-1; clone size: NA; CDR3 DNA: TGCAGTGCGAAGTCCTTCGAGTACGAGCAGTACTTC; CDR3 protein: CSAKSFEYEQYF
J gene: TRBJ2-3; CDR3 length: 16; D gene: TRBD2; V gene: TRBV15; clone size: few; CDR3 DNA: TGTGCCACCAGCAGAGATCTAGGACTAGGGGCAGATACGCAGTATTTT; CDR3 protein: CATSRDLGLGADTQYF
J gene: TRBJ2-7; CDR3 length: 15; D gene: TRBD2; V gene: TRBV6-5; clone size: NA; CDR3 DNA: TGTGCCAGCAGTCGAGACGTAGCGGGTACCTACGAGCAGTACTTC; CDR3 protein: CASSRDVAGTYEQYF
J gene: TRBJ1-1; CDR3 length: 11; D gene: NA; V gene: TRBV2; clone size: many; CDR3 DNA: TGTGCCAGCAGGGGGAACACTGAAGCTTTCTTT; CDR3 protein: CASRGNTEAFF
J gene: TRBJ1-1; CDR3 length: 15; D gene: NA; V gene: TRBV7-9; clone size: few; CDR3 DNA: TGTGCCAGCAGCTTAACGGGGGAAGGTGGCACTGAAGCTTTCTTT; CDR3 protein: CASSLTGEGGTEAFF
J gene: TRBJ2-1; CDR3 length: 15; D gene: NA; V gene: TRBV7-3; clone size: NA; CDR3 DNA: TGTGCCAGCAGCAGACAAGGAGGGACCTACAATGAGCAGTTCTTC; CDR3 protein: CASSRQGGTYNEQFF
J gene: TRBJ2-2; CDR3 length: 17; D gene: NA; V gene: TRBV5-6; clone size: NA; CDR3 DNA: TGTGCCAGCAGCGTTATTACCGGGACCCTGAACACCGGGGAGCTGTTTTTT; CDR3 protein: CASSVITGTLNTGELFF
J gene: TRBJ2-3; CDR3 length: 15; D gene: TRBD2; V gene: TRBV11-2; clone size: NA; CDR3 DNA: TGTGCCAGCAGCAGAGCGGGGGGCCCTGGAGATACGCAGTATTTT; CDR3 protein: CASSRAGGPGDTQYF
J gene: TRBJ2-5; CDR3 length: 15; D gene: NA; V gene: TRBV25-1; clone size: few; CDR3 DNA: TGTGCCAGCAGTGGCTGGGGTGCCGGGCAAGAGACCCAGTACTTC; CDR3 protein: CASSGWGAGQETQYF
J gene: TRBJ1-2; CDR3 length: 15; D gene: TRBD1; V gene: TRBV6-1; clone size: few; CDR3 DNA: TGTGCCAGCAGGCAAGAGACAGGGGTTCAGTATGGCTACACCTTC; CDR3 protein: CASRQETGVQYGYTF
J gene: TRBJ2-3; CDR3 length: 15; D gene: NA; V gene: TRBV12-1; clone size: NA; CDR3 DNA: TGTGCCAGGATCGGGACTAGCGGGAGAGCAGATACGCAGTATTTT; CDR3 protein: CARIGTSGRADTQYF
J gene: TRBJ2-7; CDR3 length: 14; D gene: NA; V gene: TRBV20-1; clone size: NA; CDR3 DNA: TGCAGTGCTAGAGGTTCCTTTGCTACCTACGAGCAGTACTTC; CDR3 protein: CSARGSFATYEQYF
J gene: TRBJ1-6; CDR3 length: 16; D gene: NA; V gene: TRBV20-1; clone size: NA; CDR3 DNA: TGCAGTGCTACGGCCGACAGTCTCTCCTATAATTCACCCCTCCACTTT; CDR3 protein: CSATADSLSYNSPLHF
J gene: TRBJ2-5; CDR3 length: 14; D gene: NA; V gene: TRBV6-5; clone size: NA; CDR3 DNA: TGTGCCAGCAGGGGTCCGGGGCACCAAGAGACCCAGTACTTC; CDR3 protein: CASRGPGHQETQYF
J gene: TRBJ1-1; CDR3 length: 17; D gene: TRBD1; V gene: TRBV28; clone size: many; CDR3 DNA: TGTGCCAGCAGTTTTGGGGGAGAGACAGGGTTAAACACTGAAGCTTTCTTT; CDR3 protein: CASSFGGETGLNTEAFF
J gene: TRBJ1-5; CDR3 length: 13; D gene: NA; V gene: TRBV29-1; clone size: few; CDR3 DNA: TGCAGCGTCCAAGTGGGGTCTCATCAGCCCCAGCATTTT; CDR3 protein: CSVQVGSHQPQHF
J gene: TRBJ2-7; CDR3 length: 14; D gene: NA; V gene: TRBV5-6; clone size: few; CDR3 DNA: TGTGCCAGCAGCTTGGAACTTAATTCCTACGAGCAGTACTTC; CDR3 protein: CASSLELNSYEQYF
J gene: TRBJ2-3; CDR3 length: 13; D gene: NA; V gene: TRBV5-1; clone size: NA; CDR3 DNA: TGCGCCAGCAGCTTGGGGACAGAAGATACGCAGTATTTT; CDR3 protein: CASSLGTEDTQYF
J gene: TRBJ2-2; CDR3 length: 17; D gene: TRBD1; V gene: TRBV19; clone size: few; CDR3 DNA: TGTGCCAGTAGTACTTTAATAGGACAGGACCTCTCCGGGGAGCTGTTTTTT; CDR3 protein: CASSTLIGQDLSGELFF
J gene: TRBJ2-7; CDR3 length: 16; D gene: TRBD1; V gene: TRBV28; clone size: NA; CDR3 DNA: TGTGCCAGCAGGCCTGCCGGGACAGTTGGTGTTGGCGAGCAGTACTTC; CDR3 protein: CASRPAGTVGVGEQYF
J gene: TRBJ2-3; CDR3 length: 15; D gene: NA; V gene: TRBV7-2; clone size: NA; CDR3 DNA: TGTGCCAGCAGCATCGATTGGGGGGCGACAGATACGCAGTATTTT; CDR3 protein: CASSIDWGATDTQYF
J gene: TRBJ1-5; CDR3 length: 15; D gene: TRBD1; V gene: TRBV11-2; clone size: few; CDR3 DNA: TGTGCCAGCAGCTTAGGGACAGGGATAAATCAGCCCCAGCATTTT; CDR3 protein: CASSLGTGINQPQHF
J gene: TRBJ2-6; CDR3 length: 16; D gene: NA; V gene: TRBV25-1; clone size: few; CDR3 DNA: TGTGCCAGCAGTCTCGCAGGGAGCTCTGGGGCCAACGTCCTGACTTTC; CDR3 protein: CASSLAGSSGANVLTF
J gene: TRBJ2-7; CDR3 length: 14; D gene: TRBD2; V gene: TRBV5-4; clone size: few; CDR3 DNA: TGTGCCAGCAGCTCAAGCGGGAGGCTAGACGAGCAGTACTTC; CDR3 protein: CASSSSGRLDEQYF
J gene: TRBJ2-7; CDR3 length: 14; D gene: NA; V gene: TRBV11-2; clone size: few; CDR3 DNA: TGTGCCAGCAGCTTAGTGGGACAATCTACCGAGCAGTACTTC; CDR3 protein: CASSLVGQSTEQYF